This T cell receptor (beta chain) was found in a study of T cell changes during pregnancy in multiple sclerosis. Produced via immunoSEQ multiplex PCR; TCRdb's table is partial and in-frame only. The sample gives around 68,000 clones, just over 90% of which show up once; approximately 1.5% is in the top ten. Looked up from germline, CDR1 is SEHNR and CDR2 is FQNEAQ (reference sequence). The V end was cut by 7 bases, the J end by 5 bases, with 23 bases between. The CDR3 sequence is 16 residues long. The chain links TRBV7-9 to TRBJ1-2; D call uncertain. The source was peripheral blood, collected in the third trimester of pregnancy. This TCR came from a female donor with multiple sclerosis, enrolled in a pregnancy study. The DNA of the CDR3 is TGTGCCAGCACCCTCCCGGACGGTTCAACGGGGTATGGCTACACCTTC. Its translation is CASTLPDGSTGYGYTF.